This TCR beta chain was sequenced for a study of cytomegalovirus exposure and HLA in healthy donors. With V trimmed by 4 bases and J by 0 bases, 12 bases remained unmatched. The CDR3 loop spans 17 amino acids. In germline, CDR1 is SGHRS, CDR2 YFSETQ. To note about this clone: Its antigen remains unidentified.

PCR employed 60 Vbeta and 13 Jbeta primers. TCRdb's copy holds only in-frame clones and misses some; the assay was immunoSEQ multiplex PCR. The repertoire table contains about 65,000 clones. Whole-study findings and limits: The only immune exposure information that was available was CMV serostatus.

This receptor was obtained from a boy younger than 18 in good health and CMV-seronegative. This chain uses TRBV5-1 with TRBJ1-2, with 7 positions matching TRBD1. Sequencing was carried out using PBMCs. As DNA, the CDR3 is TGCGCCAGCAGCCCGGGGGTGGTTGGGACAGCTAACTATGGCTACACCTTC. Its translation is CASSPGVVGTANYGYTF.